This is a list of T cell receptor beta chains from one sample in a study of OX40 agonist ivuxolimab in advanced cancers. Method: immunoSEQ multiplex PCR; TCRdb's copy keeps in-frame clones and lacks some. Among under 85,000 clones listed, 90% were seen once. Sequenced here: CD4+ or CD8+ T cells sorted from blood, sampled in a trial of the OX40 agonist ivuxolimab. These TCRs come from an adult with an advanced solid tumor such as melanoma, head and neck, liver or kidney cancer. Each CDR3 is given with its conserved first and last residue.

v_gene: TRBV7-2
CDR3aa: CASSLKGRTYNEQFF

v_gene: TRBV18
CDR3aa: CASSRVQDSNQPQHF

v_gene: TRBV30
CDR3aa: CAWSVRETQYF

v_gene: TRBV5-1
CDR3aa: CASALAGATDTQYF

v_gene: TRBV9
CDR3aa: CASTLDPQGTEAFF

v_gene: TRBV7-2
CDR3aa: CASSLRSYEQYF

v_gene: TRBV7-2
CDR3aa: CASSRSGRGETQYF

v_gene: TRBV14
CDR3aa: CASSQWDRGNNEQFF

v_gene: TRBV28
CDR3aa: CASSLRGTGVSGELFF

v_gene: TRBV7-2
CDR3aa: CASSSPAGGSGNEQFF

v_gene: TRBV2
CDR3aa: CASSVLPGEQETQYF

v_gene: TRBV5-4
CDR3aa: CASSLDSDNLVEQFF

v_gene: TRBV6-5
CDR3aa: CASRPHGGGNQPQHF

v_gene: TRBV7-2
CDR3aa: CASSWGHQKGTNEQYF

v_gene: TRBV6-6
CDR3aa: CASSAGQGNNEQFF

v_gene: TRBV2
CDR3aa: CASSIRTSFDEQFF

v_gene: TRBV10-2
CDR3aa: CASGKRGAYNEQFF

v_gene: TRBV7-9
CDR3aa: CASSRGLAGTDTQYF

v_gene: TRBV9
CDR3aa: CASSSGPGRRGYGYTF

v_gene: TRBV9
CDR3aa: CASSGDRGGEKLFF

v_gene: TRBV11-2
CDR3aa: CASSHSGNQPQHF

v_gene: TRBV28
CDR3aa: CASSSYRFSYNEQFF

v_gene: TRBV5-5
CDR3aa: CASSPQGRSGANVLTF

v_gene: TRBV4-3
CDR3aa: CASSQEFGAEQYF

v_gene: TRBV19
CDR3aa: CASRIRQGFDYGANVLTF

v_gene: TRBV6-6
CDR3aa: CASSYISSGNTIYF

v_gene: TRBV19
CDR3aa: CASSIHRGLYTGELFF

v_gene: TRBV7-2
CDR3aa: CASSLIRLSVNEQFF

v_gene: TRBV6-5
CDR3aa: CASSYSFQNEKLFF

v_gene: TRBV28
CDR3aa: CASSLAGTNPSHEQYF

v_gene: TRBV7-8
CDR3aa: CASSLEGRGWNYEQYF

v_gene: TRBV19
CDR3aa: CARYRVQETQYF

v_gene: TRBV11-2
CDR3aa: CASSLERRPSYNEQFF

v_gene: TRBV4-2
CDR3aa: CASSLTGGGTEAFF

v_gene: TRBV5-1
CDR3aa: CASSLGGLNTEAFF

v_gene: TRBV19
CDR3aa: CASSIAQGLAGGGENIQYF

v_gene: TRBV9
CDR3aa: CASSVGSENTEAFF